These T cell receptor beta chains were read from a single sample in a study of T cells in Graves' hyperthyroidism and ophthalmopathy. TCRdb recomputed calls from the multiplex PCR reads with MiXCR, one row per CDR3 protein. The sample lists around 300,000 distinct CDR3 sequences, about 13% occurring once. The sample consisted of blood. The receptors were sampled from a woman in her thirties or forties with Graves' hyperthyroidism. Both conserved end residues are part of each CDR3. The D gene is left open where the match is weak. Only some rows state a clone size, as once, few, many or a class for expanded clones.

v_gene	j_gene	d_gene	abundance	CDR3nt	CDR3aa
TRBV20-1	TRBJ1-5	TRBD1	many	TGCAGTGCGGATGACAGGGTCGGTCAGCCCCAGCATTTT	CSADDRVGQPQHF
TRBV12-3/TRBV12-4	TRBJ1-5	NA	many	TGTGCCAGCAGTTTAGTTAGCAGGGGCAATCAGCCCCAGCATTTT	CASSLVSRGNQPQHF
TRBV6-2/TRBV6-3	TRBJ2-1	NA	many	TGTGCCAGCAAACCCAGCTCCTACAATGAGCAGTTCTTC	CASKPSSYNEQFF
TRBV11-2	TRBJ2-2	TRBD1	many	TGTGCCAGCAGCCGTGGGACAGGGAACCATGGGGAGCTGTTTTTT	CASSRGTGNHGELFF
TRBV29-1	TRBJ2-7	NA	many	TGCAGCGTACGGGACCAAAGGCCCGACGAGCAGTACTTC	CSVRDQRPDEQYF
TRBV6-2/TRBV6-3	TRBJ1-5	NA	NA	TGTGCCAGCAGTCTAGCAGTCTCGTTGAATCAGCCCCAGCATTTT	CASSLAVSLNQPQHF
TRBV5-6	TRBJ2-2	NA	many	TGTGCCAGCAGCTTGGAAGGGGGGTTCCGTCGTTACACCGGGGAGCTGTTTTTT	CASSLEGGFRRYTGELFF
TRBV2	TRBJ2-2	TRBD2	many	TGTGCCAGCAGTGTAGGGGGACTAGCAGCCACCGGGGAGCTGTTTTTT	CASSVGGLAATGELFF
TRBV5-1	TRBJ2-3	NA	many	TGCGCCAGCAGCTCCGGACTCTATAGCACAGATACGCAGTATTTT	CASSSGLYSTDTQYF
TRBV4-1	TRBJ1-2	TRBD1	few	TGCGCCAGCAGCCATCCCGGGACAGGGGTGGATGGCTACACCTTC	CASSHPGTGVDGYTF
TRBV7-9	TRBJ1-1	NA	few	TGTGCCAGCAGCTTAGTCAGTGGGCAACTTGAAGCTTTCTTT	CASSLVSGQLEAFF
TRBV13	TRBJ2-2	NA	many	TGTGCCAGCAGCTTAGTGGGGGAGCTGTTTTTT	CASSLVGELFF
TRBV3-1	TRBJ2-5	NA	many	TGTACCAGCAGCCTCGCAGTACAAGAGACCCAGTACTTC	CTSSLAVQETQYF
TRBV5-1	TRBJ2-7	NA	many	TGCGCCAGCAGCTTGAATATGGTGCAGTACTTC	CASSLNMVQYF
TRBV12-3/TRBV12-4	TRBJ1-1	NA	many	TGTGCCAGCAGTTTAGAGGGGCGGCTAGAAGCTTTCTTT	CASSLEGRLEAFF
TRBV29-1	TRBJ2-5	TRBD1	few	TGCAGCGTTGGACAGGGTGGGAGAGAGACCCAGTACTTC	CSVGQGGRETQYF
TRBV28	TRBJ2-7	NA	many	TGTGCCAGCAGTTTAGGTTCGGGGACCCGGGGCGAGCAGTACTTC	CASSLGSGTRGEQYF
TRBV27	TRBJ1-6	NA	many	TGTGCCAGCAGTGCCGTCCCGGAGGGTTATTCACCCCTCCACTTT	CASSAVPEGYSPLHF
TRBV28	TRBJ2-7	NA	many	TGTGCCAGCAGTTCTCAGGGGAGGGAACTCTACGAGCAGTACTTC	CASSSQGRELYEQYF
TRBV28	TRBJ2-7	TRBD2	NA	TGTGCCAGCCGCCGGACTAGCGGGAGCCCCTACGAGCAGTACTTC	CASRRTSGSPYEQYF
TRBV15	TRBJ2-1	TRBD1	many	TGTGCCACCAAGCCAGGGGGACGCTACAATGAGCAGTTCTTC	CATKPGGRYNEQFF
TRBV2	TRBJ2-1	NA	many	TGTGCCAGTCTCAGCGTGGACAATGAGCAGTTCTTC	CASLSVDNEQFF
TRBV27	TRBJ2-7	NA	few	TGTGCCAGCAGTTCCTACAGGTTAAGCGCCTACGAGCAGTACTTC	CASSSYRLSAYEQYF
TRBV28	TRBJ1-1	NA	many	TGTGCCAGCAGTTTTCGACAGGACGAGGCTTTCTTT	CASSFRQDEAFF
TRBV6-1	TRBJ2-4	NA	NA	TGTGCCAGCAGTCCCAACAGGGAAAACATTCAGTACTTC	CASSPNRENIQYF
TRBV2	TRBJ2-5	NA	few	TGTGCCAGCAGAGTCGCGGCCCAGTACTTC	CASRVAAQYF
TRBV12-3/TRBV12-4	TRBJ1-5	NA	many	TGTGCCAGCAGTCCCCCCCCAAACCAGGGACAGCCCCAGCATTTT	CASSPPPNQGQPQHF
TRBV20-1	TRBJ2-7	TRBD2	few	TGCAGTGCTACAAACTTCCTAGCGGGAGGATACGAGCAGTACTTC	CSATNFLAGGYEQYF
TRBV4-1	TRBJ2-3	NA	few	TGCGCCAGCAGCCAAGATAAGGGAATGGATACGCAGTATTTT	CASSQDKGMDTQYF
TRBV29-1	TRBJ2-7	NA	many	TGCAGCGTTGAAGGTGGCGGGACTTACGAGCAGTACTTC	CSVEGGGTYEQYF
TRBV24-1	TRBJ2-2	NA	many	TGTGCCACCACAGACAGGCATACCACCGGGGAGCTGTTTTTT	CATTDRHTTGELFF
TRBV12-3/TRBV12-4	TRBJ1-5	NA	many	TGTGCCAGCAGTTTAGGGCAGGGGTACAATCAGCCCCAGCATTTT	CASSLGQGYNQPQHF
TRBV24-1	TRBJ2-1	TRBD2	many	TGTGCCACCGGGACTAGCGGGAGCAATGAGCAGTTCTTC	CATGTSGSNEQFF
TRBV6-1	TRBJ2-7	NA	few	TGTGCCAGCAGTCGCGTAGCACAGACAACCTACGAGCAGTACTTC	CASSRVAQTTYEQYF
TRBV10-3	TRBJ2-1	TRBD1	NA	TGTGACATCAGTGACAGGACAGGTCAGGCCTACAATGAGCGGTTCTTC	CDISDRTGQAYNERFF
TRBV11-2	TRBJ2-5	NA	NA	TGTGCCAGCAGCGTCGGGACCGCAGGACAGGAGACCCAGTACTTC	CASSVGTAGQETQYF
TRBV12-3/TRBV12-4	TRBJ1-5	NA	many	TGTGCCAGCAGTGTGGGACAAAATCAGCCCCAGCATTTT	CASSVGQNQPQHF
TRBV11-2	TRBJ1-6	NA	NA	TGTGCCAGCAGATCCCGGCCCGACCTATCACCCCTCCACTTT	CASRSRPDLSPLHF
TRBV9	TRBJ1-4	NA	NA	TGTGCCAGCAGCGTTAGTCAGGGAGGCGAAAAACTGTTTTTT	CASSVSQGGEKLFF
TRBV9	TRBJ2-3	NA	few	TGTGCCAGCAGCGTAGGTGAGACGGCAGATACGCAGTATTTT	CASSVGETADTQYF
TRBV6-1	TRBJ2-7	NA	NA	TGTGCCAGCAGTGTGCAGGTCGGCTCCTACGAGCAGTACTTC	CASSVQVGSYEQYF
TRBV10-3	TRBJ1-5	NA	many	TGTGCCATCAGTGAAAGGGGCTGGACCCAGCATTTT	CAISERGWTQHF
TRBV24-1	TRBJ2-1	TRBD1	NA	TGTGCCACCAGTAACCGGGACAGGGGGTACAATGAGCAGTTCTTC	CATSNRDRGYNEQFF
TRBV7-9	TRBJ2-3	TRBD2	few	TGTGCCAGCAGCAAAGCGGGAGGGCCGACAGATACGCAGTATTTT	CASSKAGGPTDTQYF
TRBV6-1	TRBJ2-1	NA	few	TGTGCCACCTTGACCGCCCAAAGGGCCAATGAGCAGTTCTTC	CATLTAQRANEQFF
TRBV19	TRBJ1-1	TRBD1	many	TGTGCCAGTAGTAGGACAGGGGTGACTGAAGCTTTCTTT	CASSRTGVTEAFF
TRBV29-1	TRBJ2-1	NA	NA	TGCAGCGTCAGGGTCGACTGGACTGAGCAGTTCTTC	CSVRVDWTEQFF
TRBV6-1	TRBJ1-2	NA	many	TGTGCCAGCAGCAAGACAGGCTACTATGGCTACACCTTC	CASSKTGYYGYTF
TRBV24-1	TRBJ2-1	NA	many	TGTGCCACCAGTGACCGCCCCGGACGCAATGAGCAGTTCTTC	CATSDRPGRNEQFF
TRBV7-2	TRBJ2-5	TRBD1	many	TGTGCCAGCAGACTGCAGGGGGATGGACAAGAGACCCAGTACTTC	CASRLQGDGQETQYF
TRBV24-1	TRBJ1-6	NA	few	TGTGCCACCAGTTCTACCGGGACAAATTCACCCCTCCACTTT	CATSSTGTNSPLHF
TRBV7-9	TRBJ2-3	TRBD1	NA	TGTGCCAGCATTAGTACGGCCAGGGGGCCAGGGGATACGCAGTATTTT	CASISTARGPGDTQYF